The present entry profiles one T cell receptor (beta chain) with its context. These data come from a study of blood T cell repertoires in COVID-19. At the level of the study: COVID-19 samples, acute and convalescent, were from the United States, Italy and Spain. PBMCs, B-cell-depleted T cells, or T cells provided the cDNA or gDNA that made up the material.

Profiled with immunoSEQ multiplex PCR; TCRdb holds only in-frame clones, not every one. Here the sample spans 200,000 to 300,000 clones, approximately 83% being singletons. Sequencing was performed on peripheral blood. This TCR was recovered from a human donor in a cohort sampled during active COVID-19.

The CDR3 is CASSEIAEVTQYF. In DNA form, the CDR3 reads TGTGCCAGCAGCGAGATTGCGGAGGTTACGCAGTATTTT. This sequence joins TRBV2 and TRBJ2-3, with a possible D match to TRBD2 (5 bases). Trimming removed 6 bases at V and 8 bases at J, with 15 bases between. The length of the CDR3 is 13 residues. Per germline, CDR1 SNHLY and CDR2 FYNNEI.